The 4 T cell receptor beta chains given below trace back to one sample, sequenced in a study of blood T cell repertoires in COVID-19. Data came from immunoSEQ multiplex PCR; TCRdb stores just in-frame clones and leaves some out. The sample lists some 320,000 clones, about 90% occurring once. Material: peripheral blood. The receptors stem from a woman aged 45-59 years who had recovered from COVID-19.

The chain carries TRBV25-1 and TRBJ2-1; the match to TRBD1 covers 10 bases. Trimming removed 7 bases from V and 7 bases from J; junction bases left unmatched: 13. This CDR3 region has 16 residues. Germline CDR1 MGHDK, CDR2 SYGVNS. CDR3 amino acids: CASTHQGQGSANEQFF. In nucleotides, the CDR3 is TGTGCCAGCACCCACCAGGGACAGGGGTCCGCTAATGAGCAGTTCTTC.

This sequence joins TRBV6-1 and TRBJ1-2; 10 nucleotides line up with TRBD1. The V gene end was trimmed by 5 bases and the J gene end by 8 bases; junction bases not matched to a gene: 5. The CDR3 runs 13 residues. Germline V gene sequence: CDR1 MNHNS, CDR2 SASEGT. The CDR3 DNA is TGTGCCAGCAGTAGACAGGGGGCGAAGGGCTACACCTTC. Its protein is CASSRQGAKGYTF.

The rearrangement uses TRBV3-1 (or the pseudogene TRBV3-2) and TRBJ1-2, with D perhaps matching TRBD1 (6 bases). Germline assignment: CDR1 LGHDT and CDR2 YNNKEL (reference sequence). CDR3 length equals 13 residues. The V end was cut by 5 bases, the J end by 5 bases, with 12 bases between. The CDR3 DNA is TGTGCCAGCAGCGTACAGGGAGGGTATGGCTACACCTTC. It is translated as CASSVQGGYGYTF.

This clone was seen a single time. The chain employs TRBV5-6 and TRBJ2-2, with 9 bases lining up with TRBD2. Germline V gene sequence: CDR1 SGHDT, CDR2 YYEEEE. The V and J ends lost 6 bases and 1 base, in that order; junction bases with no gene match: 4. The CDR3 totals 15 residues. This CDR3 reads CASNLLAGNTGELFF. The DNA of the CDR3 is TGTGCCAGCAACCTACTAGCGGGGAACACCGGGGAGCTGTTTTTT.